The rows below give T cell receptor beta chains drawn from one sample of a study of control samples from healthy donors and cancer patients. The method was immunoSEQ multiplex PCR; TCRdb's version includes in-frame clones alone and lacks a portion of them. The table includes some 140,000 clones, 88% detected once. Sample: blood. Every receptor here comes from a young woman in good health. The conserved cysteine and the conserved F or W are not part of the CDR3 here. Each record gives: V gene, J gene, CDR3 length, clone size, CDR3 protein. A row's size may be missing; if present it is once, few, many or a size class.

TRBV24-1	TRBJ2-1	13	few	ATREGAGSYNEQF
TRBV10-2	TRBJ2-3	15	NA	ASSERTSGRVPDTQY
TRBV6-2/TRBV6-3	TRBJ2-1	17	few	ASSLSDYWTGGSYNEQF
TRBV12-3/TRBV12-4	TRBJ2-7	11	NA	ASSPTRGYEQY
TRBV27	TRBJ1-1	11	NA	ASSLGVPAEAF
TRBV12-3/TRBV12-4	TRBJ1-5	11	few	ASSSRGPQPQH
TRBV3-1/TRBV3-2	TRBJ2-1	14	NA	ASSPYGTSRYDEQF
TRBV30	TRBJ2-7	15	NA	AWSLPIAGGGSYEQY
TRBV6-1	TRBJ1-2	13	NA	ASSESGGPGYGYT
TRBV5-1	TRBJ1-1	13	NA	ASSPPGGQTTEAF
TRBV7-9	TRBJ2-3	14	NA	ASSLGGQGYTDTQY
TRBV29-1	TRBJ1-5	11	NA	SVARGADQPQH
TRBV2	TRBJ1-1	12	NA	ASGEYRVGTEAF
TRBV2	TRBJ1-6	13	NA	ASSAKGGRNSPLH
TRBV11-2	TRBJ2-7	14	NA	ASSLASQGGFNEQY
TRBV7-9	TRBJ1-3	15	NA	ASSYTLGLGSGNTIY
TRBV6-5	TRBJ2-1	13	NA	ASTTAGGGYNEQF
TRBV30	TRBJ1-3	11	NA	ASIQGSGNTIY